This record concerns one T cell receptor beta chain sequence. Its target antigen remains unknown. The sample holds no much larger clone one base away, and base qualities are not on file. This entry comes from a study of T-cell memory formation after mild COVID-19 (dated by TCRdb to 2020 to 2023). For the wider study: TCR sequence clusters from the two donors were largely donor specific. Longitudinal TCRalpha and TCRbeta repertoire sequencing tracked T-cell clones expanding and contracting after mild COVID-19 in two donors. Two young, previously healthy adult volunteers, one female and one male, were included in the cohort. Points the paper makes about the study in general: Contracting CD4+ clones were found mainly in CM and EM memory subsets, while CD8+ clones were enriched in EMRA. The study included only a couple of mild cases, and larger cohorts that include severe cases with pre-infection samples were judged to be necessary. Some responding clones were found in pre-infection memory, which suggests that pre-existing cross-reactive memory T cells took part in the SARS-CoV-2 response. The second-wave clones that peaked on day 37 were not confirmed to be SARS-CoV-2 specific. Clones contracting from day 15 to 85 had balanced CD4/CD8 phenotypes, while a second wave expanding from day 15 to 37 was biased towards CD4+.

Ficoll-Paque density gradient centrifugation was used to isolate PBMCs. The instrument was an Illumina NovaSeq 6000. cDNA libraries for TCRalpha and TCRbeta were prepared by 5'RACE using constant-segment primers, with sample barcodes and unique molecular identifiers added. RNA was extracted from every sample with Trizol reagent. Amplification of the libraries took two PCR steps, and the second step added a second sample barcode plus Illumina TruSeq adapters. Sequencing of the libraries was done on an Illumina NovaSeq, producing 2 x 150 bp paired-end reads. In the original analysis: Reads were demultiplexed and collapsed into UMI-guided consensus sequences with migec v1.2.7. With mixcr v2.1.11, UMI consensuses were aligned to TRA and TRB V and J templates and assembled into clonotypes. Clonotypes were classified as expanded or contracted when called significant by both edgeR and NoisET, with noise models trained on biological replicates. For edgeR calls, a false discovery rate-adjusted p below 0.01 and a log2 fold-change threshold of 1 were applied. PCA with hierarchical clustering of max-normalized trajectories of the 1000 most abundant clonotypes was used as exploratory dynamics analysis. Separately sequenced CD4+ and CD8+ repertoires were used to assign a CD4 or CD8 phenotype to each responding clone. TCRdb handled the public reads itself, with Q25 trimming in fastp and clone calling in MiXCR, and kept productive beta chains. Merged by CDR3 protein, the rows form single entries marked with the most common genes and DNA. These V and J calls originate from TCRdb's pipeline instead of the authors' own analysis. Counted in this sample were over 500,000 distinct CDR3 sequences; approximately 15% of them appeared once. The ten largest clones add up to about 8.1% of the sample.

The receptor's source is an adult woman who had mild COVID-19 (a few samples of this study predate the infection). The sample titles of this study are shuffled in the database, so cell type and time point are left out; the donor was told from shared clones. The sequencing input was PBMCs or a T cell subset sorted from them (not recorded which).

Read as DNA, the sequence is TGTGCCAGCTCACCACGGACAGGGGGACCCTCCTACGAGCAGTACTTC. It translates as CASSPRTGGPSYEQYF. The chain is made from TRBV18 and TRBJ2-7, and 10 junction bases match TRBD1. V is pruned by 1 base and J by 0 bases, leaving 3 bases of the junction without a gene match. The CDR3 measures 16 amino acids from cysteine to phenylalanine. Here the CDR3 DNA is all that survives: 48 bases in frame from base 1. CDR1 and CDR2, looked up from the germline V gene, are KGHSH and LQKENI.